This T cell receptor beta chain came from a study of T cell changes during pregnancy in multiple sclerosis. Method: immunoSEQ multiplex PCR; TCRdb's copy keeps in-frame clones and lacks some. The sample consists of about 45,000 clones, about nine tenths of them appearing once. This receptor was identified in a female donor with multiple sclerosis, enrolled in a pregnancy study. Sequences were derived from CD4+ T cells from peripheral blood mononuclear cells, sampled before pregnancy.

The CDR3 nucleotides are TGTGCCAGCAGCTTAGAGGGGGTGAGTAGGACTGAAGCTTTCTTT. This codes for CASSLEGVSRTEAFF. The genes are TRBV7-9 and TRBJ1-1; D may be TRBD1 (6 bases). V was shortened by 1 base and J by 5 bases, with 14 bases between the two germline ends. CDR1 is SEHNR and CDR2 is FQNEAQ in the germline V gene (reference sequence). The CDR3 contains 15 residues.